The rows below give T cell receptor beta chains drawn from one sample of a study of blood T cell repertoires in COVID-19. Using immunoSEQ multiplex PCR, the repertoire was profiled, and TCRdb retains in-frame clones only, with some absent. This table holds a few hundred thousand clones, 86% found once. Sequenced input: peripheral blood. Every receptor here comes from a woman younger than 45 with active or convalescent COVID-19. Both conserved end residues are part of each CDR3.

J gene,V gene,CDR3 protein
TRBJ1-2,TRBV2,CASRPRGPNYGYTF
TRBJ2-7,TRBV7-2,CASSGLAGNYEQYF
TRBJ2-5,TRBV7-3,CASSAAGGQETQYF
TRBJ2-3,TRBV7-2,CASSPRGLAGVDTQYF
TRBJ1-4,TRBV2,CASSVDRDEVNEKLFF
TRBJ2-7,TRBV5-1,CASSLREGAREQYF
TRBJ2-3,TRBV5-4,CASSLLQGEDTQYF
TRBJ2-3,TRBV5-1,CASSRTVLRTSGGLTDTQYF
TRBJ2-7,TRBV4-2,CASSQGIVDEQYF
TRBJ1-2,TRBV5-4,CASSVDASGYGYTF
TRBJ2-3,TRBV5-4,CASSLVGTSGGTDTQYF
TRBJ2-2,TRBV3-1/TRBV3-2,CASARGLGGELFF
TRBJ2-1,TRBV5-5,CASSLGGRTSGNEQFF
TRBJ2-2,TRBV6-4,CASSDSPTGELFF
TRBJ1-4,TRBV18,CASSPRGQAFATNEKLFF
TRBJ1-1,TRBV5-1,CASSAQGQGHTEAFF
TRBJ2-1,TRBV29-1,CSVEGPEGSYNEQFF
TRBJ2-1,TRBV5-6,CASSLVGQGGNEQFF
TRBJ1-1,TRBV28,CASSMMHGTGYLSVFF
TRBJ1-2,TRBV7-2,CASSLGAASYGYTF
TRBJ2-3,TRBV2,CASQRGVPDTQYF
TRBJ1-6,TRBV6-2/TRBV6-3,CASSKSSYNSPLHF
TRBJ1-2,TRBV15,CATSLRTSGYTF
TRBJ2-5,TRBV5-1,CASSLGTGAQTQYF
TRBJ1-4,TRBV28,CASSLTGGYSEKLFF
TRBJ2-5,TRBV7-3,CASSLVGGQETQYF
TRBJ1-4,TRBV5-5,CASSLVSGGRVNEKLFF
TRBJ1-2,TRBV28,CASSSGGLDYGYTF
TRBJ2-7,TRBV30,CAWSVRRSSYEQYF
TRBJ2-3,TRBV7-2,CASSLTSGGARDTQYF
TRBJ2-3,TRBV7-8,CASSPLWDFTNTQYF
TRBJ1-1,TRBV3-1/TRBV3-2,CASSPHDRNTEAFF
TRBJ1-2,TRBV3-1/TRBV3-2,CASSQGGDWKDGYTF
TRBJ1-2,TRBV6-5,CASSYSMWAREGGYTF
TRBJ2-5,TRBV6-5,CASRRQGRETQYF
TRBJ2-5,TRBV6-2/TRBV6-3,CASSNSQEGETQYF
TRBJ2-3,TRBV4-1,CASSTRQGAPTDTQYF
TRBJ2-3,TRBV4-3,CASSQGTSSYTQYF
TRBJ2-3,TRBV19,CASSTSRTSGAHTDTQYF
TRBJ1-4,TRBV5-5,CASSLDGAWLEKLFF
TRBJ2-2,TRBV5-6,CASSPVGGPNTGELFF
TRBJ2-1,TRBV10-1,CASSPIAGGLNEQFF
TRBJ1-2,TRBV19,CASSMGGTGNGYTF
TRBJ2-3,TRBV7-9,CASSPDKRLSDTQYF
TRBJ2-2,TRBV28,CASSLPGVNGELFF
TRBJ1-1,TRBV7-9,CASSLGTGEAFF
TRBJ2-5,TRBV7-6,CASSLGLAGGFRQETQYF
TRBJ1-2,TRBV5-4,CASSLTANYGYTF
TRBJ1-4,TRBV5-1,CASSFPGQGDEKLFF
TRBJ1-1,TRBV7-2,CASSLARGTEAFF
TRBJ2-3,TRBV9,CASSVVPSGGGDTQYF
TRBJ1-5,TRBV28,CASSLPGQSNQPQHF
TRBJ1-3,TRBV30,CAWRRIPGNTIYF
TRBJ1-4,TRBV3-1/TRBV3-2,CASSLGGEKLFF
TRBJ1-6,TRBV30,CAWSGEGTWGTLHF
TRBJ2-5,TRBV5-5,CASSLRQSIPETQYF
TRBJ1-2,TRBV18,CASSPNSRAPYGYTF
TRBJ1-4,TRBV28,CASSFHSGGAANEKLFF
TRBJ2-1,TRBV7-2,CASSLGQGASEQFF
TRBJ1-5,TRBV21-1,CASGRGSNQPQHF